A single sample is the source of the 21 T cell receptor beta chains below, sequenced in a study of shared clonotypes between healthy human individuals. Some clones are missing from TCRdb's copy, which holds only in-frame ones; the method was immunoSEQ multiplex PCR. The repertoire holds about 800,000 clones, with about 96% as singletons. CD45RO-negative, CCR7-selected cells formed the naive CD8 fraction, which excluded terminally differentiated effector memory CD45RA+ cells. Source material: naive CD8+ T cells sorted from blood. The receptors originated from a man in his thirties or forties in good health.

The chain couples TRBV7-2 to TRBJ2-7, with 7 bases that match TRBD1. The CDR3 is 12 amino acids. Germline CDR1 is SGHTA and CDR2 is FQGNSA. Losses at the gene ends were 4 bases for V and 5 bases for J; bases not matched to a gene: 2. Written as DNA, the CDR3 is TGTGCCAGCAGCTCGACAGGGAACGAGCAGTACTTC. Amino acids: CASSSTGNEQYF.

The rearrangement joins TRBV6-5 to TRBJ2-7, with 10 nucleotides matching TRBD1. CDR3 length equals 16 residues. The junction had 10 bases not matched to a gene; V was cut back by 2 bases and J by 6 bases. Germline CDR1 MNHEY, CDR2 SVGAGI. CDR3 DNA sequence: TGTGCCAGCAGTTACGGCGCTGGGGACAGGGGACGCGAGCAGTACTTC. This translates into CASSYGAGDRGREQYF.

The chain carries TRBV9 and TRBJ2-3, with TRBD2 matching 9 bases. Germline-derived CDR1 and CDR2 are SGDLS and YYNGEE. CDR3 length: 17 amino acids. Trimming cost V 3 bases and J 4 bases; bases outside gene matches: 12. Here the CDR3 DNA reads TGTGCCAGCAGCGCGGGGGGAGGCGGGAGGGTTTCAGATACGCAGTATTTT. Protein sequence: CASSAGGGGRVSDTQYF.

This clone was observed a single time. The chain couples TRBV4-1 to TRBJ2-3; perhaps TRBD2 as D (6 bases). The germline CDR1 and CDR2 sequences are MGHRA and YSYEKL. Trimming left V 0 bases short and J 2 bases short, with 15 bases between. The CDR3 loop spans 17 amino acids. The CDR3 protein is CASSQDTGLLFTDTQYF. The CDR3 nucleotides are TGCGCCAGCAGCCAAGATACGGGACTTCTCTTCACAGATACGCAGTATTTT.

V gene TRBV7-9 combines with J gene TRBJ2-1, with TRBD2 matching over 13 bases. CDR3 size: 16 residues. CDR1 and CDR2 (germline): SEHNR, FQNEAQ (reference sequence). V trimming: 4 bases; J trimming: 7 bases; junction bases outside the gene matches: 7. This chain's CDR3 is CASSYRTSGSLNEQFF. The CDR3 DNA sequence: TGTGCCAGCAGCTACAGGACTAGCGGGAGCCTAAATGAGCAGTTCTTC. The full variable domain, its missing parts supplied by reference TRBV7-9 and TRBJ2-1, is DTGVSQNPRHKITKRGQNVTFRCDPISEHNRLYWYRQTLGQGPEFLTYFQNEAQLEKSRLLSDRFSAERPKGSFSTLEIQRTEQGDSAMYLCASSYRTSGSLNEQFFGPGTRLTVL.

The chain carries TRBV21-1 and TRBJ2-7; the table's D call TRBD2 went unverified against the DNA. TRBV21-1 is labeled a pseudogene. The CDR3 is 17 amino acids. CDR3 region: CASSKTQMEGTSDEQYF. DNA for the CDR3: TGTGCCAGCAGCAAAACCCAAATGGAAGGGACTAGCGACGAGCAGTACTTC.

The V gene is TRBV7-9, the J gene TRBJ1-2; TRBD1 aligns across 8 bases. After removal of 5 bases from V and 0 bases from J, the junction contained 5 bases not matched to a gene. The length of the CDR3 is 15 residues. The germline V gene encodes CDR1 SEHNR and CDR2 FQNEAQ (reference sequence). The CDR3 sequence is CASSRDRSPNYGYTF. The CDR3 DNA follows: TGTGCCAGCAGCCGGGACAGGTCACCTAACTATGGCTACACCTTC.

This chain links TRBV5-1 with TRBJ2-7, with TRBD1 identical over 8 bases. Germline CDR1 reads SGHRS; CDR2 reads YFSETQ. The CDR3 has 17 residues. The ends lost 4 bases at V and 2 bases at J; junction bases unmatched: 14. As DNA, the CDR3 is TGCGCCAGCAGCCAAGGCCTCGGGGGACAGGTAACCTACGAGCAGTACTTC. Protein sequence: CASSQGLGGQVTYEQYF.

The chain couples TRBV27 to TRBJ2-7; D gene unclear. The V end was cut by 3 bases, the J end by 5 bases, with 14 bases between. The V gene's germline CDR1 is MNHEY and CDR2 SMNVEV (reference sequence). The CDR3 contains 14 residues. The CDR3 bases are TGTGCCAGCAGTTTGTTTTACGGCAAAAACGAGCAGTACTTC. Its protein product is CASSLFYGKNEQYF.

The chain recombines TRBV30 with TRBJ2-5; TRBD1 aligns across 12 bases. The CDR3 is made up of 15 amino acids. Per germline, CDR1 GTSNPN and CDR2 SVGIG (reference sequence). V was clipped by 0 bases and J by 4 bases; unmatched bases: 3. This CDR3 reads CAWSVGTGGVETQYF. CDR3 nucleotide sequence: TGTGCCTGGAGTGTAGGGACAGGGGGCGTAGAGACCCAGTACTTC.

The chain recombines TRBV6-5 with TRBJ2-5; TRBD2 matches 11 bases. Germline V gene data show CDR1 as MNHEY and CDR2 as SVGAGI. This CDR3 region has 15 residues. V was pared by 2 bases and J by 5 bases, with 4 bases of the junction left unmatched. CDR3 in DNA: TGTGCCAGCAGTTACAACCTAGCGGGAGGTGAGACCCAGTACTTC. This codes for CASSYNLAGGETQYF.

This chain connects TRBV7-2 to TRBJ2-1; D may be TRBD1 (5 bases). Trimming left V 7 bases short and J 3 bases short, with 13 bases between. Germline CDR1 and CDR2: SGHTA and FQGNSA. CDR3 length: 14 residues. The CDR3 region is CASIVQAYYNEQFF. DNA of the CDR3: TGTGCCAGCATTGTACAGGCCTACTACAATGAGCAGTTCTTC.

J is TRBJ2-7 and V is TRBV7-6; TRBD2 aligns across 11 bases. Germline V gene data show CDR1 as SGHVS and CDR2 as FNYEAQ. The CDR3 totals 15 residues. The J segment lost 5 bases and the V segment lost 1 base, leaving 4 bases of the junction unmatched. The CDR3 reads CASSLGTSGSNEQYF. The CDR3 DNA reads TGTGCCAGCAGCTTAGGAACTAGCGGGAGCAACGAGCAGTACTTC.

The rearrangement uses TRBV9 and TRBJ2-5; 10 bases map to TRBD1. V lost 4 bases, J lost 0 bases, and 15 bases stayed unmatched. Germline V gene sequence: CDR1 SGDLS, CDR2 YYNGEE. This CDR3 has 19 residues. CDR3 loop: CASSPAPGQGPINQETQYF. For the CDR3, the DNA is TGTGCCAGCAGCCCTGCTCCGGGACAGGGGCCTATTAACCAAGAGACCCAGTACTTC.

V gene TRBV27 combines with J gene TRBJ2-4; D not certain. Trimming removed 5 bases from V and 6 bases from J, with 11 bases in between. Germline V gives CDR1 MNHEY, CDR2 SMNVEV (reference sequence). The CDR3 spans 13 residues. CDR3: CASSPLAPNIQYF. The CDR3 DNA follows: TGTGCCAGCAGTCCCTTGGCCCCAAACATTCAGTACTTC.

The rearrangement links TRBV27 to TRBJ1-2, with 7 bases aligning to TRBD1. Germline V gene data show CDR1 as MNHEY and CDR2 as SMNVEV (reference sequence). V dropped 5 bases and J dropped 14; count of bases not matched to a gene: 11. The CDR3 has 12 amino acids. CDR3 DNA: TGTGCCAGCAGTCTACTCGACAGGGCCCTTACCTTC. This codes for CASSLLDRALTF.

This clone was detected once. The rearrangement links TRBV4-1 to TRBJ2-7, with TRBD2 matching over 7 bases. This CDR3 spans 14 amino acids. Losses at the gene ends were 6 bases for V and 4 bases for J; bases not matched to a gene: 9. CDR1 is MGHRA, CDR2 YSYEKL, per germline. CDR3 coding DNA: TGCGCCAGCAGTAGTATCGGGAGGTTGTACGAGCAGTACTTC. The encoded protein is CASSSIGRLYEQYF.

This chain joins TRBV10-3 and TRBJ2-2; no clear D gene. In germline, CDR1 is ENHRY, CDR2 SYGVKD. V was clipped by 2 bases and J by 7 bases, with 5 bases between them. The CDR3 is made up of 12 amino acids. The CDR3 DNA sequence: TGTGCCATCAGTGAGGGTGGCGGGGAGCTGTTTTTT. The encoded protein is CAISEGGGELFF.

The rearrangement joins TRBV7-9 to TRBJ1-4; possibly TRBD1 for D (5 bases). The CDR3 spans 15 residues. Looked up from germline, CDR1 is SEHNR and CDR2 is FQNEAQ (reference sequence). Trimming pared 5 bases from V and 8 bases from J, leaving 18 bases between. This CDR3 reads CASSPKGPTKEKLFF. The CDR3 DNA follows: TGTGCCAGCAGCCCGAAGGGACCCACAAAAGAAAAACTGTTTTTT.

The chain uses TRBV15 and TRBJ2-7; a possible D gene is TRBD2 (6 bases). This CDR3 is built from 14 residues. Trimming left V 1 base short and J 3 bases short, with 10 bases between. The germline gives CDR1 LNHNV, CDR2 YYDKDF (reference sequence). The CDR3 bases are TGTGCCACCAGCAGAGCGGGAGAGGTCTACGAGCAGTACTTC. Translation gives CATSRAGEVYEQYF. Full variable domain (missing parts from reference TRBV15 and TRBJ2-7): DAMVIQNPRYQVTQFGKPVTLSCSQTLNHNVMYWYQQKSSQAPKLLFHYYDKDFNNEADTPDNFQSRRPNTSFCFLDIRSPGLGDTAMYLCATSRAGEVYEQYFGPGTRLTVT.

This chain connects TRBV11-2 to TRBJ2-7; D unclear. The V end was cut by 0 bases, the J end by 4 bases, with 13 bases between. Germline lookup yields CDR1 SGHAT and CDR2 FQNNGV. CDR3 length: 15 residues. In DNA form, the CDR3 reads TGTGCCAGCAGCTTAGAGGCTAGTGACTCTTACGAGCAGTACTTC. It codes for CASSLEASDSYEQYF.